The 2 T cell receptor beta chains reported below all come from one sample, sequenced in a study of control samples from healthy donors and cancer patients. Method: immunoSEQ multiplex PCR; TCRdb's copy keeps in-frame clones and lacks some. The sample lists more than 50,000 clones, around 90% occurring once. The specimen was blood. These receptors came from a man aged 50 to 59 in good health.

Note on this clone: The junction and the germline gene differ at one end; a read error may be behind it. V usage is TRBV7-2 and J usage is TRBJ2-7; D remains ambiguous. The CDR3 covers 10 residues. Germline V gene lookup returns CDR1 SGHTA and CDR2 FQGNSA. The CDR3: CAGSIYEQYF. CDR3 DNA: TGTGCCGGCAGCATATACGAGCAGTACTTC.

The V and J genes are TRBV2 and TRBJ2-1; D is possibly TRBD1 (6 bases). CDR3 length equals 12 residues. The germline gives CDR1 SNHLY, CDR2 FYNNEI. Trimming left V 6 bases short and J 10 bases short, with 13 bases between. CDR3 amino acids: CASRLQGSEQFF. In DNA, the CDR3 is TGTGCCAGCAGGTTACAGGGATCGGAGCAGTTCTTC.